The 18 T cell receptor beta chains below were found in one sample sequenced in a study of T-cell reconstitution after alpha-beta-depleted transplantation in children. A library of TCRbeta sequences, prepared with unique molecular identifiers, was generated. TCRdb passed the PCR reads through MiXCR, listing each CDR3 protein once. The sample comprises hundreds of thousands of distinct CDR3 sequences, 13% of which are singletons, and approximately 0.8% rests with the top ten. Material: PBMCs, obtained before TCRalphabeta/CD19-depleted stem cell transplant. The receptor set was obtained from a girl aged 2 to 9 with congenital amegakaryocytic thrombocytopenia, due to receive a stem cell transplant.

At least ten counts were recorded for this clonotype. The chain joins TRBV20-1 to TRBJ2-1; D gene ambiguous. Germline V gene data show CDR1 as DFQATT and CDR2 as SNEGSKA (reference sequence). This CDR3 spans 15 amino acids. V lost 0 bases and J lost 6, with 15 bases in between. The CDR3 DNA reads TGCAGTGCTAGAGAAATGGCGATCCGCCTCAATGAGCAGTTCTTC. Amino acids: CSAREMAIRLNEQFF.

This clonotype was counted at least ten times. V gene TRBV7-9 combines with J gene TRBJ2-1, with 7 bases lining up with TRBD2. CDR1 and CDR2 from the germline V gene are SEHNR and FQNEAQ (reference sequence). With V trimmed by 2 bases and J by 4 bases, 2 bases remained unmatched. This CDR3 contains 14 residues. This chain's CDR3 is CASSLLAAYNEQFF. The CDR3 coding sequence is TGTGCCAGCAGCTTACTAGCGGCTTACAATGAGCAGTTCTTC. The variable domain in full, with the rest retrieved from reference TRBV7-9 and TRBJ2-1, is DTGVSQNPRHKITKRGQNVTFRCDPISEHNRLYWYRQTLGQGPEFLTYFQNEAQLEKSRLLSDRFSAERPKGSFSTLEIQRTEQGDSAMYLCASSLLAAYNEQFFGPGTRLTVL.

At least ten counts were recorded for this clonotype. The rearrangement uses TRBV7-7 and TRBJ2-1; maybe TRBD2 (5 bases). V lost 1 base and J lost 0, with 7 bases in between. The CDR3 runs 15 residues. Germline V lookup: CDR1 SSHAT, CDR2 FNYEAQ (reference sequence). The CDR3 reads CASSLGRASYNEQFF. The CDR3 DNA is TGTGCCAGCAGCTTAGGGCGGGCCTCCTACAATGAGCAGTTCTTC. The variable domain in full, with the rest retrieved from reference TRBV7-7 and TRBJ2-1, is GAGVSQSPRYKVTKRGQDVTLRCDPISSHATLYWYQQALGQGPEFLTYFNYEAQPDKSGLPSDRFSAERPEGSISTLTIQRTEQRDSAMYRCASSLGRASYNEQFFGPGTRLTVL.

The CDR3: CASSLRDRGRYSNQPQHF. In DNA form, the CDR3 reads TGTGCCAGCAGTCTCCGGGACAGGGGAAGATATAGCAATCAGCCCCAGCATTTT. This chain joins TRBV27 and TRBJ1-5; 10 nucleotides match TRBD1. J was trimmed by 0 bases and V by 5 bases; bases with no gene match: 10. Germline V lookup: CDR1 MNHEY, CDR2 SMNVEV (reference sequence). The CDR3 contains 18 residues.

This clonotype was observed many times. The rearrangement links TRBV12-3 or TRBV12-4 to TRBJ2-1; no firm D call. Between the trimmed V and J ends, which lost 3 bases and 8 bases, there was a span of 11 bases. This CDR3 has 13 amino acids. CDR3 sequence: CASSFGPSDEQFF. The CDR3 nucleotides read TGTGCCAGCAGTTTCGGGCCAAGCGATGAGCAGTTCTTC.

This rearrangement joins TRBV5-5 to TRBJ2-3; TRBD1 matches at 8 bases. The CDR3 extends over 16 amino acids. The V segment lost 0 bases and the J segment 5 bases; nucleotides outside the gene matches: 8. Germline V lookup: CDR1 SGHKS, CDR2 YYEKEE (reference sequence). CDR3 nucleotides: TGTGCCAGCAGCTTGGGGGACAGGACCTTAGGAGATACGCAGTATTTT. It yields the protein CASSLGDRTLGDTQYF.

V is TRBV5-1 and J is TRBJ2-3, with D perhaps TRBD1 (6 bases). The V gene's germline CDR1 is SGHRS and CDR2 YFSETQ. Trimming took 4 bases from V and 5 from J, leaving 17 bases between them. This CDR3 region has 15 residues. Here the CDR3 reads CASSHRRDNGDTQYF. The DNA of the CDR3 is TGCGCCAGCAGCCACCGACGGGACAATGGAGATACGCAGTATTTT.

A remark on this clonotype: A much larger clone differs from this one at a single base, so this may be a read error. This rearrangement joins TRBV10-3 to TRBJ2-2; D unresolved. The V end was cut by 5 bases, the J end by 1 base, with 11 bases between. The CDR3 totals 15 residues. Germline loops: CDR1 ENHRY, CDR2 SYGVKD. The CDR3: CAISSDRLNTGELFF. The CDR3 bases are TGTGCCATCAGTTCAGACCGCTTGAACACCGGGGAGCTGTTTTTT.

This chain joins TRBV5-5 and TRBJ2-5; TRBD1 agrees at 10 bases. Germline-derived CDR1 and CDR2 are SGHKS and YYEKEE (reference sequence). The length of the CDR3 is 14 residues. The J segment lost 4 bases and the V segment lost 5 bases, leaving 5 bases of the junction unmatched. The CDR3 spells CASRGTGVRETQYF. CDR3 DNA: TGTGCCAGCAGGGGGACAGGGGTCAGAGAGACCCAGTACTTC. Supplemented by reference TRBV5-5 and TRBJ2-5, the full variable domain reads DAGVTQSPTHLIKTRGQQVTLRCSPISGHKSVSWYQQVLGQGPQFIFQYYEKEERGRGNFPDRFSARQFPNYSSELNVNALLLGDSALYLCASRGTGVRETQYFGPGTRLLVL.

This clonotype has at least ten counts. V usage is TRBV28 and J usage is TRBJ1-2; no clear D gene. This CDR3 spans 11 amino acids. Germline assignment: CDR1 MDHEN and CDR2 SYDVKM. Between the trimmed V and J ends, which lost 10 bases and 2 bases, there was a span of 8 bases. In nucleotides, the CDR3 is TGTGCCACCGCTGGGAACTATGGCTACACCTTC. Translating it yields CATAGNYGYTF.

In this sample, this clonotype turned up a few times. The chain uses TRBV10-3 and TRBJ2-7; 9 bases line up with TRBD2. Losses at the gene ends were 4 bases for V and 4 bases for J; bases not matched to a gene: 11. CDR1 and CDR2 (germline): ENHRY, SYGVKD. CDR3 size: 16 residues. CDR3 sequence (DNA): TGTGCCATCAGTGCGGATGGCGGGAGGGGGTCATACGAGCAGTACTTC. Amino acid sequence: CAISADGGRGSYEQYF.

The sample holds many counts of this clonotype. The V call is TRBV29-1, the J call TRBJ2-7, with 7 bases matching TRBD1. J lost 7 bases, V lost 1 base, and 4 bases had no gene match. CDR1 is SQVTM, CDR2 ANQGSEA, per germline. The CDR3 length is 12 residues. CDR3 DNA: TGCAGCGTTGAAGGGACAGGTGCGGAGCAGTACTTC. Protein: CSVEGTGAEQYF.

This clonotype showed up many times. For the CDR3, the DNA is TGCGCCAGCAGCTTCGTGACAGGGAACACCGGGGAGCTGTTTTTT. Translation gives CASSFVTGNTGELFF. The V and J genes are TRBV5-1 and TRBJ2-2, with D maybe TRBD1 (6 bases). Germline lookup yields CDR1 SGHRS and CDR2 YFSETQ. The CDR3 contains 15 residues. V was pared by 2 bases and J by 1 base, with 9 bases between. The variable domain in full, completed from reference TRBV5-1 and TRBJ2-2, reads KAGVTQTPRYLIKTRGQQVTLSCSPISGHRSVSWYQQTPGQGLQFLFEYFSETQRNKGNFPGRFSGRQFSNSRSEMNVSTLELGDSALYLCASSFVTGNTGELFFGEGSRLTVL.

Many counts were recorded for this clonotype. The chain is built from TRBV5-1 and TRBJ1-2, with D tentatively TRBD1 (5 bases). V lost 7 bases to trimming and J lost 3 bases, with 13 bases between them. Germline V gives CDR1 SGHRS, CDR2 YFSETQ. The CDR3 has 13 amino acids. The DNA for the CDR3 is TGCGCCAGCGCGGATCGGACACACTATGGCTACACCTTC. Protein product: CASADRTHYGYTF.

This clonotype was seen ten or more times. The J gene is TRBJ2-7, the V gene TRBV27, with unresolved D. CDR3 size: 13 residues. CDR1 is MNHEY, CDR2 SMNVEV, per germline (reference sequence). The V gene lost 10 bases and the J gene lost 6 bases, with 19 bases spanning the gap. CDR3 nucleotides: TGTGCCAACCGCCCGTTAGGGAATGGCGAGCAGTACTTC. Protein: CANRPLGNGEQYF.

This clonotype was picked up many times. CDR3 in amino acids: CASSFLWRAHQEQFF. The CDR3 DNA sequence: TGTGCCAGCAGCTTCCTCTGGCGGGCTCATCAGGAGCAGTTCTTC. This chain connects TRBV7-2 to TRBJ2-1; TRBD2 is a possible D gene (5 bases). The CDR3 sequence is 15 residues long. V lost 3 bases and J lost 10, with 19 bases in between. Germline CDR1 is SGHTA and CDR2 is FQGNSA.

The gene calls are TRBV24-1 and TRBJ2-5; no firm D call. V was trimmed by 3 bases and J by 3 bases, leaving 10 bases between them. The CDR3 has 14 amino acids. CDR1 and CDR2 (germline): KGHDR, SFDVKD. This CDR3 reads CATSDPDKEETQYF. CDR3 nucleotides: TGTGCCACCAGTGATCCAGACAAGGAAGAGACCCAGTACTTC.

This chain connects TRBV7-9 to TRBJ1-1, with 7 bases fitting TRBD1. Germline values: CDR1 SEHNR, CDR2 FQNEAQ (reference sequence). The CDR3 consists of 15 residues. V gave up 7 bases and J gave up 4 bases; unmatched junction bases: 12. The CDR3 region is CASTTGQGEGTEAFF. The CDR3 DNA sequence: TGTGCCAGCACGACAGGGCAGGGAGAGGGCACTGAAGCTTTCTTT.